This is a list of T cell receptor beta chains from one sample in a study of blood T cell repertoires in COVID-19. Clones were sequenced by immunoSEQ multiplex PCR, and TCRdb holds only the in-frame ones, with some missing. The sample has about 60,000 clones, 90% seen once; the top ten hold around 8.3%. Material: peripheral blood. The receptors here all came from a human donor with active COVID-19. The donor label of this sample is uncertain. The CDR3 runs from the conserved cysteine through the conserved F or W. The order of the fields is V gene, D gene, J gene, clone size, CDR3 protein, CDR3 DNA. D genes are given only for firm matches. Rows give clone size only sometimes, using once, few, many, or a class for an expanded clone.

TRBV7-9	TRBD1	TRBJ1-2	.	CASSFADRVEGYTF	TGTGCCAGCAGCTTCGCGGACAGGGTAGAGGGCTACACCTTC
TRBV27	.	TRBJ2-7	once	CASSLSGGQPYF	TGTGCCAGCAGTTTATCGGGGGGACAGCCGTACTTC
TRBV2	TRBD1	TRBJ2-7	.	CASSRDRGNEQYF	TGTGCCAGCAGTCGTGACAGGGGAAACGAGCAGTACTTC
TRBV6-2/TRBV6-3	TRBD1	TRBJ2-2	.	CASSYEGQGGTGELFF	TGTGCCAGCAGTTACGAGGGACAGGGGGGCACCGGGGAGCTGTTTTTT
TRBV9	.	TRBJ2-3	.	CASSVGTYTDTQYF	TGTGCCAGCAGCGTAGGAACTTACACAGATACGCAGTATTTT
TRBV6-5	.	TRBJ1-2	few	CASRGQGWGYTF	TGTGCCAGCCGCGGCCAGGGGTGGGGCTACACCTTC
TRBV9	TRBD1	TRBJ1-2	.	CASPDRANYGYTF	TGTGCCAGCCCCGACAGGGCCAACTATGGCTACACCTTC
TRBV18	TRBD1	TRBJ1-4	.	CASSIQGEKLFF	TGTGCCAGCTCAATACAGGGGGAAAAACTGTTTTTT
TRBV12-3/TRBV12-4	TRBD1	TRBJ1-2	.	CASSPRDRGGYTF	TGTGCCAGCTCCCCCCGGGACAGGGGAGGCTACACCTTC
TRBV29-1	TRBD1	TRBJ2-5	.	CSVRTGRETQYF	TGCAGCGTTCGGACAGGACGGGAGACCCAGTACTTC
TRBV27	.	TRBJ2-3	.	CASSLSFSGSTDTQYF	TGTGCCAGCAGTTTATCGTTCAGCGGGAGCACAGATACGCAGTATTTT
TRBV7-2	TRBD2	TRBJ2-7	.	CASSLGLAGGREQYF	TGTGCCAGCAGCCTGGGACTAGCGGGAGGACGCGAGCAGTACTTC
TRBV24-1	TRBD1	TRBJ2-1	.	CATSANPGQGAYNEQFF	TGTGCCACCAGTGCTAACCCGGGACAGGGGGCATACAATGAGCAGTTCTTC
TRBV4-3	TRBD2	TRBJ2-5	.	CASSQALGTSGSRETQYF	TGCGCCAGCAGCCAAGCACTTGGGACTAGCGGGAGCCGAGAGACCCAGTACTTC
TRBV6-2/TRBV6-3	TRBD1	TRBJ2-5	.	CASSYSTRGLGKETQYF	TGTGCCAGCAGTTACTCCACCAGGGGGCTGGGTAAAGAGACCCAGTACTTC
TRBV30	.	TRBJ1-2	.	CAWTIGRPGRYPDGYTF	TGTGCCTGGACCATTGGTAGACCAGGGCGCTATCCGGATGGCTACACCTTC
TRBV5-5	TRBD1	TRBJ2-7	.	CASSSGTGVEQYF	TGTGCCAGCAGCTCCGGGACAGGGGTCGAGCAGTACTTC
TRBV19	TRBD1	TRBJ1-2	once	CASSDSDRVNYGYTF	TGTGCCAGTAGTGATTCGGACAGGGTGAACTATGGCTACACCTTC
TRBV7-8	TRBD2	TRBJ2-7	.	CASSPTLGGRAVYSEQYF	TGTGCCAGCAGCCCGACCCTGGGCGGGAGGGCCGTCTACTCCGAGCAGTACTTC
TRBV28	.	TRBJ2-2	.	CASSLGHHNAYTGELFF	TGTGCCAGCAGTTTAGGACATCACAATGCTTACACCGGGGAGCTGTTTTTT
TRBV15	TRBD2	TRBJ2-7	.	CATSRGGTSYEQYF	TGTGCCACCAGCAGAGGCGGGACTAGCTACGAGCAGTACTTC
TRBV18	.	TRBJ2-5	.	CASSPGTSETQYF	TGTGCCAGCTCACCAGGGACATCAGAGACCCAGTACTTC
TRBV4-3	.	TRBJ1-5	.	CASSQTFLGLGNQPQHF	TGCGCCAGCAGCCAAACCTTCCTCGGACTGGGCAATCAGCCCCAGCATTTT
TRBV7-9	TRBD1	TRBJ1-1	.	CASTGQGLLKNTEAFF	TGTGCCAGCACCGGACAGGGACTCCTGAAGAACACTGAAGCTTTCTTT
TRBV14	.	TRBJ2-3	.	CASSLTGRDTQYF	TGTGCCAGCAGCCTTACGGGGAGGGATACGCAGTATTTT
TRBV7-9	.	TRBJ2-3	.	CASSLGGTSTDTQYF	TGTGCCAGCAGCCTAGGAGGGACTAGCACAGATACGCAGTATTTT
TRBV2	TRBD1	TRBJ2-4	.	CASSVFSGTGKNIQYF	TGTGCCAGCAGTGTTTTCTCCGGGACAGGGAAAAACATTCAGTACTTC
TRBV28	.	TRBJ1-6	.	CASSLGSPGRRDSPLHF	TGTGCCAGCAGTTTAGGGTCCCCAGGGCGGCGTGATTCACCCCTCCACTTT
TRBV19	TRBD1	TRBJ2-7	.	CASIKGGQGVSYEQYF	TGTGCCAGTATTAAAGGGGGACAGGGGGTCTCCTACGAGCAGTACTTC
TRBV19	.	TRBJ2-1	.	CASSERLYNEQFF	TGTGCCAGTAGTGAGCGCCTTTACAATGAGCAGTTCTTC
TRBV7-2	.	TRBJ1-5	.	CASSLEGAQGAQHF	TGTGCCAGCAGCTTAGAAGGGGCCCAAGGGGCCCAGCATTTT
TRBV7-2	.	TRBJ2-7	.	CASSYSRPGYEQYF	TGTGCCAGCAGCTACTCCCGCCCGGGGTACGAGCAGTACTTC
TRBV6-2/TRBV6-3	TRBD1	TRBJ1-5	few	CASSWTGGNQPQHF	TGTGCCAGCAGCTGGACAGGGGGCAATCAGCCCCAGCATTTT
TRBV27	TRBD2	TRBJ2-1	few	CASTPRGTSGYNEQFF	TGTGCCAGCACCCCGCGTGGGACTAGCGGCTACAATGAGCAGTTCTTC
TRBV9	TRBD2	TRBJ2-1	.	CASSVVMGGNEQFF	TGTGCCAGCAGCGTAGTTATGGGGGGGAATGAGCAGTTCTTC
TRBV5-8	.	TRBJ2-7	.	CASSLFRLRREQYEQYF	TGTGCCAGCAGCTTGTTTAGATTGCGGCGGGAACAGTACGAGCAGTACTTC
TRBV6-6	.	TRBJ1-4	.	CASRRKGVANEKLFF	TGTGCCAGCAGGAGGAAAGGAGTTGCTAATGAAAAACTGTTTTTT
TRBV5-6	.	TRBJ2-1	.	CASSLGQGWVEQFF	TGTGCCAGCAGCTTGGGTCAGGGGTGGGTTGAGCAGTTCTTC
TRBV5-1	.	TRBJ2-5	.	CASSLNSVEETQYF	TGCGCCAGCAGCTTGAACTCCGTGGAAGAGACCCAGTACTTC
TRBV6-5	.	TRBJ2-3	.	CASSSFPTGGTDTQYF	TGTGCCAGCAGTTCTTTTCCGACAGGCGGCACAGATACGCAGTATTTT
TRBV18	.	TRBJ1-2	.	CASSPPRLPGENYGYTF	TGTGCCAGCTCACCACCGAGGCTCCCAGGGGAGAACTATGGCTACACCTTC
TRBV11-1	TRBD2	TRBJ2-3	.	CASNPTSGRSSDTQYF	TGTGCCAGCAACCCAACTAGCGGGAGGAGTTCAGATACGCAGTATTTT
TRBV18	TRBD1	TRBJ2-3	.	CASSTGQGSTDTQYF	TGTGCCAGCTCAACGGGACAGGGTAGCACAGATACGCAGTATTTT
TRBV10-1	TRBD2	TRBJ2-7	.	CASSGTSDSYEQYF	TGCGCCAGCAGCGGGACTAGCGACTCCTACGAGCAGTACTTC
TRBV5-1	TRBD2	TRBJ2-2	once	CASSLEVAGGSTGELFF	TGCGCCAGCAGCTTGGAGGTAGCGGGGGGATCCACCGGGGAGCTGTTTTTT
TRBV12-3/TRBV12-4	.	TRBJ2-4	.	CASMGLAKNIQYF	TGTGCCAGCATGGGACTAGCCAAAAACATTCAGTACTTC
TRBV15	.	TRBJ2-1	.	CATSRDLPQGAQQFF	TGTGCCACCAGCAGAGATCTCCCACAAGGGGCCCAGCAGTTCTTC
TRBV11-2	TRBD1	TRBJ2-3	once	CASSLDSGTATDTQYF	TGTGCCAGCAGCCTCGACTCCGGGACAGCCACAGATACGCAGTATTTT
TRBV25-1	.	TRBJ1-1	few	CASSDHRSMNTEAFF	TGTGCCAGCAGTGACCACAGGTCCATGAACACTGAAGCTTTCTTT
TRBV28	TRBD1	TRBJ1-1	once	CASSAGDRVGTEAFF	TGTGCCAGCAGTGCCGGGGACAGGGTTGGAACTGAAGCTTTCTTT
TRBV11-2	TRBD2	TRBJ2-7	.	CASSPAALASGSSYEQYF	TGTGCCAGCAGCCCCGCCGCCCTAGCTAGCGGGAGCTCCTACGAGCAGTACTTC
TRBV9	.	TRBJ2-5	.	CASSVGADSRVETQYF	TGTGCCAGCAGCGTAGGCGCGGACTCAAGAGTAGAGACCCAGTACTTC
TRBV5-1	TRBD1	TRBJ2-3	.	CASSLLPGTDTDTQYF	TGCGCCAGCAGTTTGTTACCCGGGACAGACACAGATACGCAGTATTTT
TRBV19	TRBD1	TRBJ2-4	.	CASSISGGKNIQYF	TGTGCCAGTAGTATATCAGGGGGCAAAAACATTCAGTACTTC